The clone carrying this T cell receptor beta chain has a handful of counts. Its specificity is unknown. A far larger clone is one nucleotide away, so this likely arose from a read error. This sample also contains other DNA sequences that code for the same CDR3. Everyone who donated was a Caucasian adult who lived in Nashville, Tennessee. Unsorted samples relied on roughly 99 million PBMCs, which served as the source of genomic DNA. Samples underwent the assay at deep level. Sequencing used immunoSEQ multiplex PCR; TCRdb keeps in-frame clones, though not all of them. Found here are some 490,000 clones, around four fifths of them singletons; the top ten hold around 12%. The sample is drawn from a study of shared clonotypes between healthy human individuals. Points from the study as a whole: Sample collection involved blood only; tissue repertoires are likely different.

V was clipped by 0 bases and J by 2 bases, with 11 bases between them. This CDR3 has 15 amino acids. CDR1 is GTSNPN, CDR2 SVGIG, per germline (reference sequence). J is TRBJ1-5 and V is TRBV30; D not resolved. The sequencing sample was made of PBMCs. This TCR derives from a woman aged 40 to 50 in good health. Some clones in this sample may be carry-over from other donors' samples. The DNA for the CDR3 is TGTGCCTGGAGTGTACCCATATCGGGCAATCAGCCCCAGCATTTT. Protein: CAWSVPISGNQPQHF.